This TCR beta chain was recorded in a study of human T cells and chemical hapten exposure. Study-level points and caveats: Expanded TCR sets contained significantly more large CDR3 similarity clusters than controls.

This CDR3 region has 14 residues. Germline-derived CDR1 and CDR2 are MDHEN and SYDVKM. Trimming took off 5 bases at V and 3 bases at J, with 14 bases between the two ends. Time point defined: pre-sensitization, week 0. Noted treatment: therapeutic diphenylcyclopropenone sensitization with weekly scalp DPC. Via MiXCR, TCRdb re-called the RACE reads, giving one row per CDR3 protein. In the table there are about 300,000 distinct CDR3 sequences, about 5.4% of which are singletons. The sample holds a few counts of this clonotype. Its antigen is unidentified. This material consisted of whole blood, taken in connection with sensitization to the hapten diphenylcyclopropenone (DPC). This sequence originates from a woman aged 18-29 years with alopecia areata. Some clones in this sample may be carry-over from other donors' samples. The chain uses TRBV28 and TRBJ2-7; no clear D. Here the CDR3 DNA reads TGTGCCAGCAGTCCATCCCTTACACACTACGAGCAGTACTTC. It encodes CASSPSLTHYEQYF.